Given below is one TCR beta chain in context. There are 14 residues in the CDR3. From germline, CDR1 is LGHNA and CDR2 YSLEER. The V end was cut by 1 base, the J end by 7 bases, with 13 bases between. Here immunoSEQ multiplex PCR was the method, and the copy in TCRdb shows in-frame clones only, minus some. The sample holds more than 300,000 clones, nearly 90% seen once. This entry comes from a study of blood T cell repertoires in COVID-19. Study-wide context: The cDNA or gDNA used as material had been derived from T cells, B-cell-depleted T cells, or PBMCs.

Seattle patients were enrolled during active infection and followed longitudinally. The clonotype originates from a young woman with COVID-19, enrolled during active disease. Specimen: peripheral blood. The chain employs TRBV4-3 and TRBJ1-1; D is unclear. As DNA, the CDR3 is TGCGCCAGCAGCCAAGTTCGTCATGGAGGTGAAGCTTTCTTT. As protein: CASSQVRHGGEAFF.